The present T cell receptor (beta chain) was sequenced within a study of T cells after yellow fever vaccination. Trimming removed 6 bases from V and 0 bases from J, with 14 bases in between. The CDR3 spans 15 residues. CDR1 and CDR2 from the germline V gene are KGHSH and LQKENI. TCRdb passed the 5' RACE reads through MiXCR, listing each CDR3 protein once. Here the sample spans 110,000 to 150,000 distinct CDR3 sequences, less than 8.5% being singletons. The receptor comes from a man aged 25-45 years who received the YFV17D yellow fever vaccine. Source: CD4+ T cells sorted from PBMCs, taken 10 days after the yellow fever booster vaccination. The genes are TRBV18 and TRBJ1-1; D ambiguous. The CDR3 nucleotides read TGTGCCAGCTCTACCAGCCTCTCAATGAACACTGAAGCTTTCTTT. Its protein product is CASSTSLSMNTEAFF.